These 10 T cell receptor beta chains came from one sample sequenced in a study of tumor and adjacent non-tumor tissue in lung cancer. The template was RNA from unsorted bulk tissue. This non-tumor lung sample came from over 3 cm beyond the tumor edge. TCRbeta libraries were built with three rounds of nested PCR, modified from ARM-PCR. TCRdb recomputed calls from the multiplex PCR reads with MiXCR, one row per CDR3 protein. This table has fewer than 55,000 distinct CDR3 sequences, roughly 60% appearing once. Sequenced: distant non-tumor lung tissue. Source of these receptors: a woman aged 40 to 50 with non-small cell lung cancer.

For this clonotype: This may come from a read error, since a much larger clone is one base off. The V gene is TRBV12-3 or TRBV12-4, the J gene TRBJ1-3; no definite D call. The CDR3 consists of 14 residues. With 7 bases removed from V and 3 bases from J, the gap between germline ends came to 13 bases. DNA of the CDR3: TGTGCCAGCACCATCGGGAACTTTGGAAACACCATATATTTT. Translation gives CASTIGNFGNTIYF.

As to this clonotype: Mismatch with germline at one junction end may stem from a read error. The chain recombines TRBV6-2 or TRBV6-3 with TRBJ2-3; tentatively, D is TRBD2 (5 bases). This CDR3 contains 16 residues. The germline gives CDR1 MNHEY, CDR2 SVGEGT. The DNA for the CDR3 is TGTGCCAGCAGTTACGGTGGTCGCTCTAGCACAGATACGAAGTATTTT. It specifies CASSYGGRSSTDTKYF.

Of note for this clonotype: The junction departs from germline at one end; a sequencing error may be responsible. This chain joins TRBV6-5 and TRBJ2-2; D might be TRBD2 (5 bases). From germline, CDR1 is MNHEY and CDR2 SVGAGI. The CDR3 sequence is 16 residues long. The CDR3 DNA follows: TGTGCCAGCAGCTACGCCGCGGAGGCGAACACTGGGGAGCTGTTTTTT. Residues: CASSYAAEANTGELFF.

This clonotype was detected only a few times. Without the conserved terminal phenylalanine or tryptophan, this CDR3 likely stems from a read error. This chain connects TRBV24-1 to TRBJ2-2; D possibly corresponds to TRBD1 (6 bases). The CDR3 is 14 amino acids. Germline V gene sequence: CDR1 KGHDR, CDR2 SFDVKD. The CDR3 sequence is CATSEDSPTGELFL. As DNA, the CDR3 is TGTGCTACCAGTGAGGACAGCCCCACCGGGGAGCTGTTTTTA.

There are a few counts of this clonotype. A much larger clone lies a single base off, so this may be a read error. The CDR3 is CACSLGLAGDNEQFF. DNA of the CDR3: TGCGCCTGCAGTCTTGGACTAGCGGGAGATAATGAGCAGTTCTTC. The V gene is TRBV10-1, the J gene TRBJ2-1, with TRBD2 identical over 13 bases. This CDR3 contains 15 residues. CDR1 is WNHNN and CDR2 is SYGVQD in the germline V gene (reference sequence).

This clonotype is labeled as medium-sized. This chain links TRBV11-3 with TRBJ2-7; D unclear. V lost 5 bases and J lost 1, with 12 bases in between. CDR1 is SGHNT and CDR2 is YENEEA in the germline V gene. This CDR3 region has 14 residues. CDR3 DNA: TGTGCCAGCAGCCCCAGTTTGCAGTCCTACGAGCAGTACTTC. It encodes CASSPSLQSYEQYF.

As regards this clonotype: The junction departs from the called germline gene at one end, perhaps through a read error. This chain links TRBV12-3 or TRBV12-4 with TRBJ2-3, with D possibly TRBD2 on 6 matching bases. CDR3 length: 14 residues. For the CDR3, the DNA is TGTGCCAGCAGTTTGAAGGGCGGGGTCGATACGCATTATTTT. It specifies CASSLKGGVDTHYF.

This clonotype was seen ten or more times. The CDR3 DNA sequence: TGCAGTGCTACGACAGGTTTGGATGAAAAACTGTTTTTT. This translates into CSATTGLDEKLFF. The rearrangement uses TRBV20-1 and TRBJ1-4; TRBD1 is a possible D gene (6 bases). Per the germline V gene, CDR1 is DFQATT and CDR2 is SNEGSKA (reference sequence). The CDR3 loop spans 13 amino acids. The germline V and J ends were trimmed by 4 bases and 6 bases, with 12 bases remaining between them.

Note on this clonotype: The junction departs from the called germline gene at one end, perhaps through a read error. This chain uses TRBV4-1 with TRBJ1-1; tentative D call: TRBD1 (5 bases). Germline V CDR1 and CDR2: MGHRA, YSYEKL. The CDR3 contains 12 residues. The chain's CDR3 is CASSQGIGAAFF. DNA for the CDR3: TGCGCGAGCAGCCAAGGGATAGGGGCGGCTTTCTTT.

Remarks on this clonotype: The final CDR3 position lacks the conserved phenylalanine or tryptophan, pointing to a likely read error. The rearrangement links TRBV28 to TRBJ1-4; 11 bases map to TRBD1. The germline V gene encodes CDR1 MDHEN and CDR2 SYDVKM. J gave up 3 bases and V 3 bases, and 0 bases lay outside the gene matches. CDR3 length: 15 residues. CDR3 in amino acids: CASSLGQGANEKLFV. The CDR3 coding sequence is TGTGCCAGCAGTTTGGGACAGGGGGCTAATGAAAAACTGTTTGTT.